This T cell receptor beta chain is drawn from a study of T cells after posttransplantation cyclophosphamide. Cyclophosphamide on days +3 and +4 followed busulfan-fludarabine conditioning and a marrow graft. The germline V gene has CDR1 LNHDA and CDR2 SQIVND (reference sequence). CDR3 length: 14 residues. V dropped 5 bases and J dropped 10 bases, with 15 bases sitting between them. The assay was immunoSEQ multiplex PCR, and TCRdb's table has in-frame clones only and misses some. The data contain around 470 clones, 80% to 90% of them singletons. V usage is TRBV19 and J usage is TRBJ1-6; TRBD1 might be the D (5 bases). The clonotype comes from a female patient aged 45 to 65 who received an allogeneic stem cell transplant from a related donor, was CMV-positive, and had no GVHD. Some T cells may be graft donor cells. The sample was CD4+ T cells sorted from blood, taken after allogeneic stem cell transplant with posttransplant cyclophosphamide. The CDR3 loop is CASSSLQGGSPLHF. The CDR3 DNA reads TGTGCCAGTAGTTCTCTCCAGGGTGGCTCACCCCTCCACTTT.